This TCR beta chain derives from a study of neoadjuvant anti-PD-1 for oral cavity cancer. Sequenced by immunoSEQ multiplex PCR; TCRdb stores in-frame clones only, minus some. The table has 30,000 to 35,000 clones, 80% to 90% seen once. The V gene end was trimmed by 0 bases and the J gene end by 4 bases; junction bases not matched to a gene: 1. In germline, CDR1 is SGHAT, CDR2 FQNNGV. The CDR3 spans 15 residues. As for this clone: What it recognizes is unknown.

Whole-study findings and limits: After neoadjuvant nivolumab, PBMC T cell clonality was significantly higher in non-responders than responders.

Stage II-IVA oral cavity squamous cell carcinoma was new and untreated by systemic or radiation therapy. This specimen consisted of PBMCs, obtained before nivolumab (anti-PD-1) treatment. The clonotype originates from a person aged 40 to 85 with oral cavity squamous cell carcinoma. V and J are TRBV11-2 and TRBJ2-1; the match to TRBD1 covers 9 bases. The CDR3 region is CASSLEGQGYNEQFF. Here the CDR3 DNA reads TGTGCCAGCAGCTTAGAGGGACAGGGATACAATGAGCAGTTCTTC.